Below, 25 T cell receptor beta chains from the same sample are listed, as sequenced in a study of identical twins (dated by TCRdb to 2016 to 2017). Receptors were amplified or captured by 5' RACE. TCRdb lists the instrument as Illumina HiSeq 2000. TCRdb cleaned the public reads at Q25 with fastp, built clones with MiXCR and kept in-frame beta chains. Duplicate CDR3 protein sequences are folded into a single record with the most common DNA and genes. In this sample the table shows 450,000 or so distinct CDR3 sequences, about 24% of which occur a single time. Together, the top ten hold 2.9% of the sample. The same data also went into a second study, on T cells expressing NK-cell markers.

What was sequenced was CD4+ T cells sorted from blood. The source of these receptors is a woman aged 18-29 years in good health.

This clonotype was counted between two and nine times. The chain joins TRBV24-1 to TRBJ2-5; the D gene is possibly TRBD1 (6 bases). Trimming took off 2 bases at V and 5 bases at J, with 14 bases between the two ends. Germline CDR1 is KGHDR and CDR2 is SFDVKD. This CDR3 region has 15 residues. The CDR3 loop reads CATSDSGTPEETQYF. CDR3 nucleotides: TGTGCCACCAGTGATTCCGGGACACCAGAGGAGACCCAGTACTTC.

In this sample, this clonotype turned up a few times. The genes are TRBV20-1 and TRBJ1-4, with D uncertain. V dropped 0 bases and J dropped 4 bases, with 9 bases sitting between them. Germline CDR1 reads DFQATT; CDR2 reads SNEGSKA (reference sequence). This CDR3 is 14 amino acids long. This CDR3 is CSARDGRINEKLFF. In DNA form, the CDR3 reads TGCAGTGCTAGAGACGGACGGATTAATGAAAAACTGTTTTTT.

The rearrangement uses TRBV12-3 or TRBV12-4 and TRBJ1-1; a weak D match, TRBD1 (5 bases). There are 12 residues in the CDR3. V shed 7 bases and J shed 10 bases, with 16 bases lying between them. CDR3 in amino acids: CASKGSGFGAFF. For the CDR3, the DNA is TGTGCCAGCAAGGGGTCGGGTTTTGGAGCTTTCTTT.

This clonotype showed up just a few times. The CDR3 here is CASSLVGRATGTEAFF. The CDR3 DNA reads as TGCGCCAGCAGCTTGGTCGGCAGGGCGACGGGCACTGAAGCTTTCTTT. V gene TRBV5-1 combines with J gene TRBJ1-1, with D perhaps TRBD1 (5 bases). The CDR3 is 16 residues long. Germline assignment: CDR1 SGHRS and CDR2 YFSETQ. Deletions cut 0 bases from V and 4 bases from J, with 16 bases between.

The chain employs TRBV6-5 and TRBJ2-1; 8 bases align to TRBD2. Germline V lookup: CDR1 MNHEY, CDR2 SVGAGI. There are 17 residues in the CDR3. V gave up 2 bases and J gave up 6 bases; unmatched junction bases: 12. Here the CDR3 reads CASSYAPGTRKVNEQFF. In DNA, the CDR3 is TGTGCCAGCAGTTACGCCCCCGGGACTAGGAAGGTCAATGAGCAGTTCTTC.

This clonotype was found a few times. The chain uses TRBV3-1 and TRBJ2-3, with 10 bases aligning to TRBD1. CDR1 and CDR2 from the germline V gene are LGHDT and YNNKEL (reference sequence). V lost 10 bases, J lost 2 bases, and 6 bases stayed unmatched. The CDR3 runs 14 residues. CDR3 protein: CAIGDRGNTDTQYF. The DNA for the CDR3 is TGTGCCATAGGGGACAGGGGCAACACAGATACGCAGTATTTT.

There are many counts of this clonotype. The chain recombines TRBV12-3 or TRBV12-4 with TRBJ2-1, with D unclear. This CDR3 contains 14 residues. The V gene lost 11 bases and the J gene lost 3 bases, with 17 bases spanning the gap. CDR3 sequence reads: CACARPPDYNEQFF. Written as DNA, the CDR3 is TGTGCCTGCGCACGACCGCCGGACTACAATGAGCAGTTCTTC.

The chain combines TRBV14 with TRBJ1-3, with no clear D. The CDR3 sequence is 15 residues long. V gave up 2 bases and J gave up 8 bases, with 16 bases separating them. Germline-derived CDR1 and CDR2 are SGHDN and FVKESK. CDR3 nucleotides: TGTGCCAGCAGCCAAAATTCCCCGCCTGAGGACACCATATATTTT. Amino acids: CASSQNSPPEDTIYF.

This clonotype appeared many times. The CDR3 here is CAIRQGLDTGELFF. CDR3 DNA: TGTGCCATCAGACAGGGATTGGACACCGGGGAGCTGTTTTTT. The rearrangement uses TRBV10-3 and TRBJ2-2, with a weak D call TRBD1 (6 bases). Germline V CDR1 and CDR2: ENHRY, SYGVKD. Trimming cost V 6 bases and J 3 bases, with 11 bases left between them. The CDR3 is made up of 14 amino acids.

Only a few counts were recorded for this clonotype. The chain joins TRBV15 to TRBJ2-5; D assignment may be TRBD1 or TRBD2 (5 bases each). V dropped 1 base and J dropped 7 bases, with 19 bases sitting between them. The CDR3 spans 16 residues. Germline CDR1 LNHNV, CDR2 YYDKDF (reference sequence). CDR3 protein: CATSRGPQGPQGTQYF. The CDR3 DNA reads TGTGCCACCAGCAGAGGGCCTCAGGGACCCCAGGGGACCCAGTACTTC.

Written as DNA, the CDR3 is TGCGCCAGCAGCCCGACCTCCGGGGGTGAGCAGTTCTTC. It codes for CASSPTSGGEQFF. The chain joins TRBV5-1 to TRBJ2-1; weak D call: TRBD2 (6 bases). The germline V gene has CDR1 SGHRS and CDR2 YFSETQ. This CDR3 comprises 13 residues. V was cut by 4 bases and J by 9 bases, with 14 bases left in between.

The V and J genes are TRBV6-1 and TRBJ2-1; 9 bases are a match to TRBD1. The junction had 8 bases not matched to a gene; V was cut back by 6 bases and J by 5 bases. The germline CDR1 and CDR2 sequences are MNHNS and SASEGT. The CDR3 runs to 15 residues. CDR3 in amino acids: CASRLTGGNDNEQFF. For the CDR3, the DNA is TGTGCCAGCAGGCTGACAGGGGGAAATGACAATGAGCAGTTCTTC.

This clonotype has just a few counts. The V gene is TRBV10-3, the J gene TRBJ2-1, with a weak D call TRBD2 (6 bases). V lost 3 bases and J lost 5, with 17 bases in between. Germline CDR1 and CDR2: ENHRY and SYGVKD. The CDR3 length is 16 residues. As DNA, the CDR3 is TGTGCCATCAGTGAATGGAGCAGCAGGACTAACAATGAGCAGTTCTTC. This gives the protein CAISEWSSRTNNEQFF.

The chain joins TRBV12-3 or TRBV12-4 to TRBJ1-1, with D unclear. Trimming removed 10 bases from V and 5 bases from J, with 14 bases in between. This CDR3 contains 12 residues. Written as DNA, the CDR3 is TGTGCCACGCGGGCCCGCAGGACTGAAGCTTTCTTT. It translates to CATRARRTEAFF.

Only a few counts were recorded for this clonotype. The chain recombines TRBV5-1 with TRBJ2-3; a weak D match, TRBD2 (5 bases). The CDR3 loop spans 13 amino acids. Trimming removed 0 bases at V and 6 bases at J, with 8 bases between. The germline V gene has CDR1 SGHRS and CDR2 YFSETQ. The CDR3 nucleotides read TGCGCCAGCAGCTTGGCGACGGGGGATACGCAGTATTTT. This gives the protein CASSLATGDTQYF. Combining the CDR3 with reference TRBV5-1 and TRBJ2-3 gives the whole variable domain KAGVTQTPRYLIKTRGQQVTLSCSPISGHRSVSWYQQTPGQGLQFLFEYFSETQRNKGNFPGRFSGRQFSNSRSEMNVSTLELGDSALYLCASSLATGDTQYFGPGTRLTVL.

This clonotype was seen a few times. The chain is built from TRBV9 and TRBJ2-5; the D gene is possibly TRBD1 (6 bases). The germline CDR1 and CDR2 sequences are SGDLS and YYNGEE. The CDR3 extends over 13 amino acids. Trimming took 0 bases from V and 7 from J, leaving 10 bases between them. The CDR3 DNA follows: TGTGCCAGCAGCGTAGACCCACAGGGGACCCAGTACTTC. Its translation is CASSVDPQGTQYF.

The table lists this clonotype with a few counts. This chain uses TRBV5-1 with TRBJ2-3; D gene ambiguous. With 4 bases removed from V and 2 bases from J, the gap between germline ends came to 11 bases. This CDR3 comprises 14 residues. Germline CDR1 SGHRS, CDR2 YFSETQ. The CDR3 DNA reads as TGCGCCAGCAGCGAAGTGGACCACACAGATACGCAGTATTTT. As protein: CASSEVDHTDTQYF.

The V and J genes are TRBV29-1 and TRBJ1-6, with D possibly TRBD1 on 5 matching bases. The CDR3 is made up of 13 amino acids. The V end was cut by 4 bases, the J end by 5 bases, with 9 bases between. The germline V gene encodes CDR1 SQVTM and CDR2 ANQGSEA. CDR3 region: CSVAGGNNSPLHF. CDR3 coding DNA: TGCAGCGTTGCTGGGGGGAATAATTCACCCCTCCACTTT.

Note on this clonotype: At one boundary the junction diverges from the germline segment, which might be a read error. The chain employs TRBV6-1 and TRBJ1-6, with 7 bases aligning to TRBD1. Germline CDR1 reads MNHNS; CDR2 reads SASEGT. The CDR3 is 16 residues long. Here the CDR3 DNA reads TGTGCCAGCACTGAACTTCCGGGACAGCCTAATTCACCCCTCCCCTTT. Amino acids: CASTELPGQPNSPLPF.

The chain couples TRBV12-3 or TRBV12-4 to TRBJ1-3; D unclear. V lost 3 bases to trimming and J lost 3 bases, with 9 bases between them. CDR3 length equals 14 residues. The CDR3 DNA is TGTGCCAGCAGTTTGCGGCAGATTGGAAACACCATATATTTT. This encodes CASSLRQIGNTIYF.

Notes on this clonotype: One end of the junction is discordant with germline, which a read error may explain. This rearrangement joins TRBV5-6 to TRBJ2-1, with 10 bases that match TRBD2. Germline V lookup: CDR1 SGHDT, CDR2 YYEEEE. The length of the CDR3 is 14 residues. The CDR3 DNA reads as TGTGCCAGCAGCTTGGTTCCTAGCGGGAGTAGGTTGATCTTC. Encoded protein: CASSLVPSGSRLIF. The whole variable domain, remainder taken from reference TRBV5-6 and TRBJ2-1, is DAGVTQSPTHLIKTRGQQVTLRCSPKSGHDTVSWYQQALGQGPQFIFQYYEEEERQRGNFPDRFSGHQFPNYSSELNVNALLLGDSALYLCASSLVPSGSRLIFGPGTRLTVL.

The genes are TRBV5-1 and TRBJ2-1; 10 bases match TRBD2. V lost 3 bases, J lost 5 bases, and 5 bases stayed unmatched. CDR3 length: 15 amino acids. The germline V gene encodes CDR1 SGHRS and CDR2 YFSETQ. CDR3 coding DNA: TGCGCCAGCAGCTCAACTAGCGGGGTACACAATGAGCAGTTCTTC. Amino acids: CASSSTSGVHNEQFF.

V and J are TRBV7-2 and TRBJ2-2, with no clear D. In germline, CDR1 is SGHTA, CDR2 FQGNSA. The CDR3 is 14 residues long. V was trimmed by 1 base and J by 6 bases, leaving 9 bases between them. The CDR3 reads CASSLEGWAGELFF. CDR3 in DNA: TGTGCCAGCAGCTTAGAAGGCTGGGCCGGGGAGCTGTTTTTT. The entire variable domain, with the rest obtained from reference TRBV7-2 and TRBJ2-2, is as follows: GAGVSQSPSNKVTEKGKDVELRCDPISGHTALYWYRQSLGQGLEFLIYFQGNSAPDKSGLPSDRFSAERTGGSVSTLTIQRTQQEDSAVYLCASSLEGWAGELFFGEGSRLTVL.

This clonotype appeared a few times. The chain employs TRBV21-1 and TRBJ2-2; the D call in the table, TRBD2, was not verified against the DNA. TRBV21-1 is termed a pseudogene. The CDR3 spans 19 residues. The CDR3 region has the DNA TGTGCCAGCAGCTTTGGAAGTATTACTAGCGGGGCGAACACCGGGGAGCTGTTTTTT. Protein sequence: CASSFGSITSGANTGELFF.

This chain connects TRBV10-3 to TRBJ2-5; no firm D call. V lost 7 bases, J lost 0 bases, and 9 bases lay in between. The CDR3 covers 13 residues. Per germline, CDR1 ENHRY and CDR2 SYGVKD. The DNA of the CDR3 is TGTGCCATCACTAGGGCGTACCAAGAGACCCAGTACTTC. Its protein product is CAITRAYQETQYF.